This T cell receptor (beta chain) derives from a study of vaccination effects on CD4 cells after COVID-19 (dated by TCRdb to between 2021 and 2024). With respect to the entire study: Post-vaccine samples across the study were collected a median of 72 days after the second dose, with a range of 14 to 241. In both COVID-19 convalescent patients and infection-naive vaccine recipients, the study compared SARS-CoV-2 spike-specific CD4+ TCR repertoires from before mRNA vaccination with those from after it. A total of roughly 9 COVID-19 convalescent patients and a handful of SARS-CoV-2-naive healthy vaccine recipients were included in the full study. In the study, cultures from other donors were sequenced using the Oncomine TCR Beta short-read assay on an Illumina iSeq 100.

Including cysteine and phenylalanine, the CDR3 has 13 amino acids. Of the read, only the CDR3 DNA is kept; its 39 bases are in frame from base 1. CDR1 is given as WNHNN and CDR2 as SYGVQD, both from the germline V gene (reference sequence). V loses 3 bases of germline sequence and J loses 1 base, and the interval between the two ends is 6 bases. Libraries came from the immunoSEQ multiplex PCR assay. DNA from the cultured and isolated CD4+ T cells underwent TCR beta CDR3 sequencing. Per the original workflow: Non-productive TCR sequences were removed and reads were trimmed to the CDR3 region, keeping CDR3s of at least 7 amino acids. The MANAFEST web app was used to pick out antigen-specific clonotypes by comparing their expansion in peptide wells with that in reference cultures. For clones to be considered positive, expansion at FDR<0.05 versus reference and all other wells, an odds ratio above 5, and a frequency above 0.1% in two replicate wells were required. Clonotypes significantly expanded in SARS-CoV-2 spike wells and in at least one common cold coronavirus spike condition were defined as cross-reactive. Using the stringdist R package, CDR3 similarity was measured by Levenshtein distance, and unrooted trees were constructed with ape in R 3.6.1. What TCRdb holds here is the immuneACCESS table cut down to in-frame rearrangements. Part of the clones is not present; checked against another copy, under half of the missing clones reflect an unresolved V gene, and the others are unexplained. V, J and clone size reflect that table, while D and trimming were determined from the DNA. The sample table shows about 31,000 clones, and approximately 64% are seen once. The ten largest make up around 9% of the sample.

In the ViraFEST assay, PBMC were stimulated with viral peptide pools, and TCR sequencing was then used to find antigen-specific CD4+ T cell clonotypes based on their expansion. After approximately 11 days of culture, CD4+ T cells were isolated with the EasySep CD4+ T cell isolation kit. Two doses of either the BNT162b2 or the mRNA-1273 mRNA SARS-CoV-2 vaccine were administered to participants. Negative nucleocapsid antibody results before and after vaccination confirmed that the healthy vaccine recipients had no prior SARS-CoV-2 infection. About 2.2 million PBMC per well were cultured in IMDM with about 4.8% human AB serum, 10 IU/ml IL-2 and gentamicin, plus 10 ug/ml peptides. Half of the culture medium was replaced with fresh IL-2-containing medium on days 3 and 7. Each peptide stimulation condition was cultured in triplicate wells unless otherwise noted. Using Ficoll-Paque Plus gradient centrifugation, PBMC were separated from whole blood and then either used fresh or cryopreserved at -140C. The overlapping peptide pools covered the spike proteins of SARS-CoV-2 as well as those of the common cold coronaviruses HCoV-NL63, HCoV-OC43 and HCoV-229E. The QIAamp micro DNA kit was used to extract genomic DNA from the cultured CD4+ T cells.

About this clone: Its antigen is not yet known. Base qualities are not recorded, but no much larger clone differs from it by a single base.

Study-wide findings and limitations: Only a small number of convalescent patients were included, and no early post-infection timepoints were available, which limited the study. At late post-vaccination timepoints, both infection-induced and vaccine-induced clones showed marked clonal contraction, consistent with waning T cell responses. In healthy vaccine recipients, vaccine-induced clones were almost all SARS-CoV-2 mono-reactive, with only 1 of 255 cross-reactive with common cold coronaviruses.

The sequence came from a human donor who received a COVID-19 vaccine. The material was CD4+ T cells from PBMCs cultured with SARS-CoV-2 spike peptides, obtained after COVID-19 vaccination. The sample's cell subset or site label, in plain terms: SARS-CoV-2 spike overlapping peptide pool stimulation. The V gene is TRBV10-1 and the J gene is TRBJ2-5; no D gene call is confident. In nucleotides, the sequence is TGCGCCAGCAGTGAACAGATCCAAGAGACCCAGTACTTC. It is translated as CASSEQIQETQYF.